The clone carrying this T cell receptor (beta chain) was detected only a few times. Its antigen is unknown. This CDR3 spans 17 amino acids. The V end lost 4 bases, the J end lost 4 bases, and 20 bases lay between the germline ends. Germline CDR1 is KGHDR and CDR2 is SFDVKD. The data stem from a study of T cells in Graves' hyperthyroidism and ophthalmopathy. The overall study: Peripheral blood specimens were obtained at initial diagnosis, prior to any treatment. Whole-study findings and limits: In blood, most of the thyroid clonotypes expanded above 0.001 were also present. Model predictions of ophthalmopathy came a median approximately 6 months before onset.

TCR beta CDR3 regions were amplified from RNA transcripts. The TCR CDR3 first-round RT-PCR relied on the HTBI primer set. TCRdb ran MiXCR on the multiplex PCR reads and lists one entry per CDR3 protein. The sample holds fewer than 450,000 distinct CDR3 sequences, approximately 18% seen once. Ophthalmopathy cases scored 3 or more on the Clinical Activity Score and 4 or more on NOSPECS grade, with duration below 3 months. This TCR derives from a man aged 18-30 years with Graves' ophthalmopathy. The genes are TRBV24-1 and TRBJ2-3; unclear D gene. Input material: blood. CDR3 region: CATSEAPGLGRADTQYF. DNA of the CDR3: TGTGCCACCAGTGAGGCGCCGGGCCTCGGACGAGCAGATACGCAGTATTTT.